The 18 T cell receptor beta chains reported below all come from one sample, sequenced in a study of CD8+CD57+ T cells in acquired aplastic anemia. CDR3 and TCR beta VDJ profiling relied on a genomic DNA template. Using its own MiXCR run on the reads, TCRdb lists one record per CDR3 protein. This sample has roughly 420,000 distinct CDR3 sequences, with 55% to 70% found just once. The specimen was sorted CD4+, CD8+, or CD8+CD57+ T cells (not recorded which) from PBMCs. The receptors originated from a human donor in good health, serving as a control.

The J gene is TRBJ2-5, the V gene TRBV11-2; the D gene is possibly TRBD2 (5 bases). With 5 bases removed from V and 6 bases from J, the gap between germline ends came to 13 bases. The V gene's germline CDR1 is SGHAT and CDR2 FQNNGV. This CDR3 region has 13 residues. The CDR3 spells CASSHQDSQTQYF. The DNA for the CDR3 is TGTGCCAGCAGCCACCAGGACTCCCAGACCCAGTACTTC.

This chain joins TRBV7-3 and TRBJ1-6; tentatively, D is TRBD1 (5 bases). The CDR3 runs to 15 residues. CDR1 is SGHTA, CDR2 FQGTGA, per germline. Trimming left V 5 bases short and J 13 bases short, with 21 bases between. CDR3 in DNA: TGTGCCAGCAGCCTCGGGGGGTCCCGAACCGAGCCCCTCCACTTT. Translation: CASSLGGSRTEPLHF.

This chain uses TRBV20-1 with TRBJ2-7; 7 nucleotides match TRBD2. The length of the CDR3 is 15 residues. V lost 3 bases to trimming and J lost 3 bases; unmatched junction nucleotides: 11. Germline V gene sequence: CDR1 DFQATT, CDR2 SNEGSKA (reference sequence). The CDR3 DNA reads TGCAGTGCTAGGGAGCGGGGCGAACTAGGCTACGAGCAGTACTTC. It encodes CSARERGELGYEQYF.

This clonotype was found once. This CDR3 fails to terminate in the conserved phenylalanine or tryptophan, so it likely reflects a read error. It is unclear where the CDR3 begins or ends on the DNA, so no DNA is shown, and the CDR3 is as TCRdb lists it. The rearrangement joins TRBV9 to TRBJ1-2. The CDR3 contains 13 residues when both ends are counted. In germline, CDR1 is SGDLS, CDR2 YYNGEE. CDR3 residues: CASSVEQLNSPLL.

This chain links TRBV5-8 with TRBJ2-2, with D maybe TRBD1 (5 bases). V was cut by 4 bases and J by 3 bases, with 10 bases left in between. The V gene's germline CDR1 is SGHTS and CDR2 YDEGEE. The CDR3 is 14 amino acids. The CDR3 sequence is CASSRQWDTGELFF. The CDR3 nucleotides are TGTGCCAGCAGCAGACAGTGGGACACCGGGGAGCTGTTTTTT.

This clonotype has at least ten counts. The rearrangement uses TRBV7-3 and TRBJ2-3, with 7 nucleotides matching TRBD2. Germline-derived CDR1 and CDR2 are SGHTA and FQGTGA. CDR3 size: 18 residues. The J segment lost 0 bases and the V segment lost 2 bases, leaving 11 bases of the junction unmatched. In nucleotides, the CDR3 is TGTGCCAGCAGCTTACGCGGTCGCGGGGGTGCTAGCACAGATACGCAGTATTTT. Protein sequence: CASSLRGRGGASTDTQYF.

A remark on this clonotype: The germline gene is not matched at one end of the junction; a read error may be the cause. The chain carries TRBV7-8 and TRBJ2-6, with a weak D call TRBD1 (6 bases). The V gene's germline CDR1 is SGHVS and CDR2 FQNEAQ. The CDR3 loop spans 16 amino acids. CDR3 DNA: TGTGCCAGCAGCAGACTCTCCAACGCAGGGGCAAACGTCCTGACTTTC. This sequence encodes CASSRLSNAGANVLTF.

The chain links TRBV7-2 to TRBJ2-3; D is uncertain. Deletions cut 7 bases from V and 15 bases from J, with 29 bases between. CDR3 length: 15 amino acids. Germline assignment: CDR1 SGHTA and CDR2 FQGNSA. The CDR3, as DNA: TGTGCCAGCAATCACCCAACGCGAGGCTCAGATACGTACTATTTT. As protein: CASNHPTRGSDTYYF.

This clonotype has a single count. The missing conserved phenylalanine or tryptophan at the end of this CDR3 makes a read error likely. The limits of the CDR3 on the DNA are not certain, so only TCRdb's listed CDR3 is given. The chain employs TRBV9 and TRBJ2-7; TRBD1, the table's D call, was not compared with the DNA. Germline lookup yields CDR1 SGDLS and CDR2 YYNGEE. The CDR3 comprises 13 residues, both ends counted. The CDR3 loop is CASRVWGRGENIL.

The rearrangement links TRBV10-3 to TRBJ1-5; a possible D gene is TRBD1 (5 bases). The ends were cut back, 6 bases at V and 11 bases at J, with 20 bases in the middle. Germline assignment: CDR1 ENHRY and CDR2 SYGVKD. The CDR3 is 14 residues long. Here the CDR3 DNA reads TGTGCCATCAGCCCCCGGTCCGAAGCGGGGGCCCAGCATTTT. Its protein is CAISPRSEAGAQHF.

Turning to this clonotype: The CDR3 does not end in the conserved phenylalanine or tryptophan, so this is likely a read error. It is unclear where the CDR3 begins or ends on the DNA, so no DNA is shown, and the CDR3 is as TCRdb lists it. The genes are TRBV2 and TRBJ2-2; no check of the table's D call, TRBD1, against the DNA was made. The CDR3 region is 16 residues in length, termini included. CDR1 and CDR2 from the germline V gene are SNHLY and FYNNEI. The CDR3 protein is CASSPGTGTYNEQFFG.

The V gene is TRBV2, the J gene TRBJ1-3; D may be TRBD1 (5 bases). V was cut by 8 bases and J by 0 bases, with 14 bases left in between. The CDR3 totals 15 residues. CDR1 and CDR2 (germline): SNHLY, FYNNEI. Here the CDR3 DNA reads TGTGCCAGCCGCATGACAGTGGGCTCTGGAAACACCATATATTTT. Translating gives CASRMTVGSGNTIYF. Combining the CDR3 with reference TRBV2 and TRBJ1-3 gives the whole variable domain EPEVTQTPSHQVTQMGQEVILRCVPISNHLYFYWYRQILGQKVEFLVSFYNNEISEKSEIFDDQFSVERPDGSNFTLKIRSTKLEDSAMYFCASRMTVGSGNTIYFGEGSWLTVV.

The chain has TRBV3-1 and TRBJ2-5; no clear D. The CDR3 has 15 amino acids. The ends were cut back, 0 bases at V and 5 bases at J, with 13 bases in the middle. CDR1 is LGHDT and CDR2 is YNNKEL in the germline V gene (reference sequence). In DNA form, the CDR3 reads TGTGCCAGCAGCCAAGAGGTCCCCTTTAGCGAGACCCAGTACTTC. It codes for CASSQEVPFSETQYF.

At least ten counts were recorded for this clonotype. V gene TRBV11-2 combines with J gene TRBJ1-6; tentative D call: TRBD1 (6 bases). This CDR3 comprises 15 residues. V dropped 6 bases and J dropped 9 bases, with 18 bases sitting between them. Germline CDR1 reads SGHAT; CDR2 reads FQNNGV. CDR3 coding DNA: TGTGCCAGCAGTTCTACCAGGGGCGGGAGTTCACCCCTCCACTTT. Its translation is CASSSTRGGSSPLHF.

Notes on this clonotype: At one end the junction does not follow the germline gene, possibly because of a read error. The V gene is TRBV2, the J gene TRBJ2-2; a possible D gene is TRBD1 (6 bases). Germline lookup yields CDR1 SNHLY and CDR2 FYNNEI. The CDR3 runs 17 residues. The CDR3 DNA reads as TGTGCCAGCAGCTTGACGACAGGCCCTGGCCAGCCCCAGCAGCTGGGTTTT. This gives the protein CASSLTTGPGQPQQLGF.

This clonotype was counted a single time. The V gene is TRBV7-2, the J gene TRBJ2-7; D may be TRBD2 (6 bases). The CDR3 covers 15 residues. The germline CDR1 and CDR2 sequences are SGHTA and FQGNSA. V was trimmed by 1 base and J by 13 bases, leaving 23 bases between them. For the CDR3, the DNA is TGTGCCAGCAGCTTAGGGGACGGGGAGGTATATGAAAAATACTTC. This codes for CASSLGDGEVYEKYF.

At least ten counts were recorded for this clonotype. V gene TRBV6-1 combines with J gene TRBJ1-1, with 11 bases lining up with TRBD1. Germline-derived CDR1 and CDR2 are MNHNS and SASEGT. The CDR3 consists of 13 residues. V gave up 6 bases and J gave up 5 bases; unmatched junction bases: 2. In nucleotides, the CDR3 is TGTGCCAGCAGGGACAGGGGGCTTACTGAAGCTTTCTTT. Translated, it gives CASRDRGLTEAFF.

The chain employs TRBV9 and TRBJ2-3; D may be TRBD2 (6 bases). Trimming removed 3 bases at V and 15 bases at J, with 23 bases between. From germline, CDR1 is SGDLS and CDR2 YYNGEE. The CDR3 extends over 14 amino acids. The CDR3 DNA is TGTGCCAGCAGCGGAGGGGAGGCCACATATACAGATTATTTT. Its translation: CASSGGEATYTDYF.